This TCR beta chain was observed in a study of identical twins. TCRdb used MiXCR to reprocess the 5' RACE reads, holding one entry per CDR3 protein. The data contain some 320,000 distinct CDR3 sequences, approximately 13% of them singletons. The V and J ends lost 6 bases and 4 bases respectively, with 10 bases between them. Germline loops: CDR1 DFQATT, CDR2 SNEGSKA (reference sequence). CDR3 length: 11 amino acids. To note about this clonotype: Its antigen is still unknown.

Whole-study results and caveats: Fewer insertions characterized abundant cord blood beta clonotypes, whereas memory repertoires showed none.

Another study also made use of these data, one on yellow fever vaccine responses in identical twins.

The sequencing sample was made of CD8+ T cells sorted from blood. The rearrangement joins TRBV20-1 to TRBJ2-7; D not resolved. The sequence came from a woman younger than 35 in good health. The CDR3 region is CSAQDHYEQYV. The CDR3 nucleotides read TGCAGTGCCCAGGACCATTACGAGCAGTACGTC.